This T cell receptor (beta chain) was obtained from a study of blood T cell repertoires in COVID-19. Germline lookup yields CDR1 LGHDT and CDR2 YNNKEL (reference sequence). V was clipped by 4 bases and J by 1 base; unmatched bases: 9. The CDR3 is 16 residues long. This table comes from immunoSEQ multiplex PCR, and its TCRdb copy is limited to in-frame clones, with some not included. The data show 110,000 or so clones, about 80% seen once. The sequence came from a woman aged 45-65 years with acute or convalescent COVID-19. V is TRBV3-1 (or the pseudogene TRBV3-2) and J is TRBJ1-1; 7 bases match TRBD1. The source material was peripheral blood. The CDR3, as DNA: TGTGCCAGCAGCCCTCATATGACAGGGAGGAACACTGAAGCTTTCTTT. It specifies CASSPHMTGRNTEAFF.